The entry below describes one T cell receptor (beta chain). The sample originates from a study of OX40 agonist ivuxolimab in advanced cancers. Assay used: immunoSEQ multiplex PCR; TCRdb lists only in-frame clones, some missing. The repertoire holds around 94,000 clones, approximately 85% seen once, with less than 5% in the top ten. The CDR3 spans 16 residues. Germline CDR1 is LGHNA and CDR2 is YNFKEQ. V was cut by 1 base and J by 1 base, with 13 bases left in between. This TCR was recovered from an adult with an advanced solid tumor such as melanoma, head and neck, liver or kidney cancer. This sequence joins TRBV4-2 and TRBJ1-2, with D hard to call. This sample comprised CD4+ or CD8+ T cells sorted from blood, obtained in a trial of the OX40 agonist ivuxolimab. Here the CDR3 DNA reads TGTGCCAGCAGCCAAGCCATGGACCTGGTTAACTATGGCTACACCTTC. It encodes CASSQAMDLVNYGYTF.